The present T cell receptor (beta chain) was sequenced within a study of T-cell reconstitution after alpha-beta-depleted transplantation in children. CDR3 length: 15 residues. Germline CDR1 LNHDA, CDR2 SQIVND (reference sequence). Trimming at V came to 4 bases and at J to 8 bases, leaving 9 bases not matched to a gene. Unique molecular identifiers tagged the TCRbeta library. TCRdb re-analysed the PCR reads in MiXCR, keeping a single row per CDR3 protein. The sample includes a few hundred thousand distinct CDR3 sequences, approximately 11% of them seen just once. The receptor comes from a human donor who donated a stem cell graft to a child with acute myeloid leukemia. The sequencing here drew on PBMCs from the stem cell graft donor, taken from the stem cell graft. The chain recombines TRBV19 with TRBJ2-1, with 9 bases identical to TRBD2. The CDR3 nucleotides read TGTGCCAGTAGTAGGCGGGAGGGCCCTCGGGATGAGCAGTTCTTC. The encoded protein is CASSRREGPRDEQFF.